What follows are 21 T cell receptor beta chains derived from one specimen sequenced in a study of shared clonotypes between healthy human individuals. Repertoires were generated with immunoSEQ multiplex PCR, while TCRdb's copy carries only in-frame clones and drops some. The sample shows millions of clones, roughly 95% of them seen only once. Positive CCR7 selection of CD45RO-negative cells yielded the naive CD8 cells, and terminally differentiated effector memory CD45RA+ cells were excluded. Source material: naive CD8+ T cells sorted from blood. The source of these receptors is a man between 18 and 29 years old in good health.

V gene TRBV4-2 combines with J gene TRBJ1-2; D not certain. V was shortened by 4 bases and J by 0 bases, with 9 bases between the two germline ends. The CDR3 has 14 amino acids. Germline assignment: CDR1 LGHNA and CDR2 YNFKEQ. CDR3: CASSLGLTNYGYTF. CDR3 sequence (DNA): TGTGCCAGCAGCCTCGGACTTACTAACTATGGCTACACCTTC.

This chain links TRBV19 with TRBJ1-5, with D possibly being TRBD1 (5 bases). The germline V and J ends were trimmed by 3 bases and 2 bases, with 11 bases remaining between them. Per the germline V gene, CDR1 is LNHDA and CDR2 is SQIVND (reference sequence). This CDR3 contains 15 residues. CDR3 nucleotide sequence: TGTGCCAGTAGTATCGTGGGGGAGGGCAATCAGCCCCAGCATTTT. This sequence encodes CASSIVGEGNQPQHF.

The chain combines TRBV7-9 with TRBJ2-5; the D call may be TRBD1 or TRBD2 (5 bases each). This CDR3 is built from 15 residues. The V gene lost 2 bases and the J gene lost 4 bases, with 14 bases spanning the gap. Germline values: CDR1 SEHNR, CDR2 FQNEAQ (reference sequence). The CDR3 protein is CASSLNGDAPETQYF. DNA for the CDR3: TGTGCCAGCAGCTTAAATGGGGACGCGCCAGAGACCCAGTACTTC. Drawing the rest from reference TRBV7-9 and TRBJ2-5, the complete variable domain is DTGVSQNPRHKITKRGQNVTFRCDPISEHNRLYWYRQTLGQGPEFLTYFQNEAQLEKSRLLSDRFSAERPKGSFSTLEIQRTEQGDSAMYLCASSLNGDAPETQYFGPGTRLLVL.

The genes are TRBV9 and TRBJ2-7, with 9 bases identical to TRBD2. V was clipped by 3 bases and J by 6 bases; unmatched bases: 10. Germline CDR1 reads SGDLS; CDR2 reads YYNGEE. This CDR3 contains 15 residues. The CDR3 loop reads CASSGPGGGAVEQYF. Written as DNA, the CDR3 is TGTGCCAGCAGCGGCCCTGGCGGGGGGGCCGTCGAGCAGTACTTC.

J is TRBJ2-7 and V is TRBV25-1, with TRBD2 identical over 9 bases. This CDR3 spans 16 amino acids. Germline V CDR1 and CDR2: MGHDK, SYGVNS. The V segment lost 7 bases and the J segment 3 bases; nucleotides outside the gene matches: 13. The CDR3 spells CASTPIGGTSSYEQYF. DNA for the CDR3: TGTGCCAGCACCCCCATAGGAGGGACTAGCAGCTACGAGCAGTACTTC.

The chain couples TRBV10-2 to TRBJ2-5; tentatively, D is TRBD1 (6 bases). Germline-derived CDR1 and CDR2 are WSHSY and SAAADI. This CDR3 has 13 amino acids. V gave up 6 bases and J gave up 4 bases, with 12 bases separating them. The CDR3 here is CASRAGAGETQYF. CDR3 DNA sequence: TGCGCCAGCAGAGCAGGGGCTGGAGAGACCCAGTACTTC.

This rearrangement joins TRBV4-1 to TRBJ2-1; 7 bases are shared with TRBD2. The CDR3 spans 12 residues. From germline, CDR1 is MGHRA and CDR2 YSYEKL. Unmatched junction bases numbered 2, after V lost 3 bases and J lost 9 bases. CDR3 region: CASSHASGEQFF. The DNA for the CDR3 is TGCGCCAGCAGCCACGCTAGCGGTGAGCAGTTCTTC.

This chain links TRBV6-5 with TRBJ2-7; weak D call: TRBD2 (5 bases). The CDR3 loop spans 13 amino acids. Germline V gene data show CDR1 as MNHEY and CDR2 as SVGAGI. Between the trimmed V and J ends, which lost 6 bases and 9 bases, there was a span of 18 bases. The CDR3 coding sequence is TGTGCCAGCAGCGCCGGATTGAGCGGTGCGCAGTACTTC. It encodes CASSAGLSGAQYF.

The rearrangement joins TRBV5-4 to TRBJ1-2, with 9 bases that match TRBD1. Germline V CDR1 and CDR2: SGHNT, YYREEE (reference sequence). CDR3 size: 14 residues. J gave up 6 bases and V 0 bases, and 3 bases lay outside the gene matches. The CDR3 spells CASSLAGQGDGYTF. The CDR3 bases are TGTGCCAGCAGCTTGGCGGGACAGGGCGATGGCTACACCTTC.

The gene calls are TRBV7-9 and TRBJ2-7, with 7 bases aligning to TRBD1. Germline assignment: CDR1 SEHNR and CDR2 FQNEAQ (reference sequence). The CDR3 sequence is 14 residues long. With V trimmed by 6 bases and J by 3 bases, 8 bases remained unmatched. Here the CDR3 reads CASRQQGPHYEQYF. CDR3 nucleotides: TGTGCCAGCAGACAACAGGGGCCTCACTACGAGCAGTACTTC.

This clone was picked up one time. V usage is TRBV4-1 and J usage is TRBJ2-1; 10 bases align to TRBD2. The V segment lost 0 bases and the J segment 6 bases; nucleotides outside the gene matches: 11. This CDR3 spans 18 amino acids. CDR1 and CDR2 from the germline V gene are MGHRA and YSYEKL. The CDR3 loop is CASSQEGLAGAEGNEQFF. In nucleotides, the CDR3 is TGCGCCAGCAGCCAAGAGGGGCTAGCGGGAGCAGAAGGCAATGAGCAGTTCTTC.

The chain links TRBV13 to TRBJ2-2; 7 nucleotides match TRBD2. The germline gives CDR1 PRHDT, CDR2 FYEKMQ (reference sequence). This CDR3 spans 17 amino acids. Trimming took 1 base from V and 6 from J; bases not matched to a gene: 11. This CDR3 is CASSLVSGPDLSGELFF. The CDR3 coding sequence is TGTGCCAGCAGCTTAGTTAGCGGGCCGGACTTATCCGGGGAGCTGTTTTTT.

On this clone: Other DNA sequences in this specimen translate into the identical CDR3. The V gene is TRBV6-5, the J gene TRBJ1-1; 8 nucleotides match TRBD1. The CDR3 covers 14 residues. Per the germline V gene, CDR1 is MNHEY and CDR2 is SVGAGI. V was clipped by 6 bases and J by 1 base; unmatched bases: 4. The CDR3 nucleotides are TGTGCCAGCAGCCCAGGGGGCGAGAACACTGAAGCTTTCTTT. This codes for CASSPGGENTEAFF.

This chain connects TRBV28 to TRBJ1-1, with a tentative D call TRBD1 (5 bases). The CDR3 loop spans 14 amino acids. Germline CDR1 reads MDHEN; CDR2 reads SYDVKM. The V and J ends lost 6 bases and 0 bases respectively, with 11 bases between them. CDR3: CASSPVGLNTEAFF. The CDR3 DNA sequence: TGTGCCAGCAGCCCAGTGGGGCTGAACACTGAAGCTTTCTTT.

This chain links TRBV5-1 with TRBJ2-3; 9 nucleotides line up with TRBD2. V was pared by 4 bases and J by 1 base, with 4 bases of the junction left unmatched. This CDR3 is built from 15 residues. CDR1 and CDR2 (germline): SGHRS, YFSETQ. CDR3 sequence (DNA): TGCGCCAGCAGCCTCAGGACTAGCGGCACAGATACGCAGTATTTT. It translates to CASSLRTSGTDTQYF. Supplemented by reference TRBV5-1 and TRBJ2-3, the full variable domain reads KAGVTQTPRYLIKTRGQQVTLSCSPISGHRSVSWYQQTPGQGLQFLFEYFSETQRNKGNFPGRFSGRQFSNSRSEMNVSTLELGDSALYLCASSLRTSGTDTQYFGPGTRLTVL.

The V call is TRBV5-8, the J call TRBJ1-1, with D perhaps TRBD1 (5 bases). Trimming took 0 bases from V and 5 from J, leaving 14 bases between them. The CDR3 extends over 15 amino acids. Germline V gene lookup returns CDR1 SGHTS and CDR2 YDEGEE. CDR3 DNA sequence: TGTGCCAGCAGCTTGGACCCGGGGACGGGGACTGAAGCTTTCTTT. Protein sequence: CASSLDPGTGTEAFF.

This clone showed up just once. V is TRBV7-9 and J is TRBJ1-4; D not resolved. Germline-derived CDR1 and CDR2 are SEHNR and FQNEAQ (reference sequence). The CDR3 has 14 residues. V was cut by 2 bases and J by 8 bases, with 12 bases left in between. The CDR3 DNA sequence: TGTGCCAGCAGCTTAATAGGGTTTGAGGAAAAACTGTTTTTT. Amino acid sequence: CASSLIGFEEKLFF.

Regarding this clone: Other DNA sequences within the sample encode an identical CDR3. The CDR3 DNA reads TGTGCCAGCAGCTTAAGCGAACAAGAGACCCAGTACTTC. Encoded protein: CASSLSEQETQYF. V is TRBV7-9 and J is TRBJ2-5; no clear D gene. The V end lost 2 bases, the J end lost 2 bases, and 6 bases lay between the germline ends. The CDR3 length is 13 residues. CDR1 and CDR2 (germline): SEHNR, FQNEAQ (reference sequence). Drawing the rest from reference TRBV7-9 and TRBJ2-5, the complete variable domain is DTGVSQNPRHKITKRGQNVTFRCDPISEHNRLYWYRQTLGQGPEFLTYFQNEAQLEKSRLLSDRFSAERPKGSFSTLEIQRTEQGDSAMYLCASSLSEQETQYFGPGTRLLVL.

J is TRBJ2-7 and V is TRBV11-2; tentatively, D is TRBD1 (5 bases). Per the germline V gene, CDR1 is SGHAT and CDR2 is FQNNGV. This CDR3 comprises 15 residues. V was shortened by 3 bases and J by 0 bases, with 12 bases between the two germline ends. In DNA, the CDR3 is TGTGCCAGCAGCTTTGGTGGGGCGAGCTCCTACGAGCAGTACTTC. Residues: CASSFGGASSYEQYF.

CDR3 nucleotides: TGCGCCAGCAGCTTGGATACAGGTGTTGGGTATGGCTACACCTTC. Translating it yields CASSLDTGVGYGYTF. This sequence joins TRBV5-1 and TRBJ1-2; D perhaps matches TRBD1 (5 bases). Trimming cost V 0 bases and J 5 bases, with 14 bases left between them. The CDR3 runs 15 residues. Germline V gene data show CDR1 as SGHRS and CDR2 as YFSETQ.

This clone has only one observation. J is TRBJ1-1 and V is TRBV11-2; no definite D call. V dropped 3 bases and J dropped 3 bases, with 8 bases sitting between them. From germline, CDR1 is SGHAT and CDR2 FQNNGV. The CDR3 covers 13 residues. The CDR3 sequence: CASSFRVDTEAFF. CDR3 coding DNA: TGTGCCAGCAGCTTCCGCGTGGACACTGAAGCTTTCTTT.